This entry lists 2 T cell receptor beta chains sequenced from one sample in a study of blood T cells in healthy people across ages. Sample-barcoded 5' priming and a J-beta primer mix drove a second PCR of about 7 to 11 cycles. Using its own MiXCR run on the 5' RACE reads, TCRdb lists one record per CDR3 protein. The repertoire has approximately 830,000 distinct CDR3 sequences, 55% to 65% of them found once; the top ten carry approximately 30%. Material for sequencing was blood. These receptors were taken from a man younger than 40 in good health.

This clonotype was counted between two and nine times. The chain uses TRBV6-5 and TRBJ2-1, with D uncertain. This CDR3 has 13 amino acids. CDR1 and CDR2 (germline): MNHEY, SVGAGI. V lost 3 bases, J lost 4 bases, and 7 bases lay in between. The CDR3: CASSYRSYNEQFF. CDR3 sequence (DNA): TGTGCCAGCAGTTATCGGAGTTACAATGAGCAGTTCTTC.

The V gene is TRBV12-3 or TRBV12-4, the J gene TRBJ1-2; the D is unclear. Trimming removed 1 base from V and 4 bases from J, with 10 bases in between. The CDR3 has 14 amino acids. Here the CDR3 reads CASSLERTSYGYTF. The CDR3 DNA follows: TGTGCCAGCAGTTTAGAACGGACTTCCTATGGCTACACCTTC.